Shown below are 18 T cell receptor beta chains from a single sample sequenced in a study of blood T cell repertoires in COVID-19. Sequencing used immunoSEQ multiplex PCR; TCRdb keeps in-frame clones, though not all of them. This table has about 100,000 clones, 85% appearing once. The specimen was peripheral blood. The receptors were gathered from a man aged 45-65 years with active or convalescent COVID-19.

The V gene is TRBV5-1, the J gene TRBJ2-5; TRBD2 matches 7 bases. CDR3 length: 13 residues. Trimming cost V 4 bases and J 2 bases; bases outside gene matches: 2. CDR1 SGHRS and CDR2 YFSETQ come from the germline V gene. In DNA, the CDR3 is TGCGCCAGCAGCGCTAGCGGACAAGAGACCCAGTACTTC. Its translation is CASSASGQETQYF. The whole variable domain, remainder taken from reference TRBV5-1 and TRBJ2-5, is KAGVTQTPRYLIKTRGQQVTLSCSPISGHRSVSWYQQTPGQGLQFLFEYFSETQRNKGNFPGRFSGRQFSNSRSEMNVSTLELGDSALYLCASSASGQETQYFGPGTRLLVL.

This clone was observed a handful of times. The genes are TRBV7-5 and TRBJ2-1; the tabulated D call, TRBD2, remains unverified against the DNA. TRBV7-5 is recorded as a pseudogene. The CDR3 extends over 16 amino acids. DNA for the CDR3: TGTGTCAGAAGCTTCGACGAAGCGGGGCATAAGAATGAGCAGTTCTTC. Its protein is CVRSFDEAGHKNEQFF.

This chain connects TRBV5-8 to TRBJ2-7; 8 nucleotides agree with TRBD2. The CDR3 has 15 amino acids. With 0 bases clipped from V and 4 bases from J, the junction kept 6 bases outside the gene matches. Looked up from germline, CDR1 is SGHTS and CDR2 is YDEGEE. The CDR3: CASSLAGGGVYEQYF. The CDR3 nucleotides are TGTGCCAGCAGCTTGGCGGGGGGGGGCGTGTACGAGCAGTACTTC.

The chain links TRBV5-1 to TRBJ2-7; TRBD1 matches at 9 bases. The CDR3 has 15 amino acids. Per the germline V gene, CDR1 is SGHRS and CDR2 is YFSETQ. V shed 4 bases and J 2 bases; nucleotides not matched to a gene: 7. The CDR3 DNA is TGCGCCAGCAGCCCGGGACAGGGAGGCCCCTACGAGCAGTACTTC. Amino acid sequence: CASSPGQGGPYEQYF.

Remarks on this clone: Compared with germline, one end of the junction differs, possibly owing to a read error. The DNA of the CDR3 is TGCGCCAGCAGTGAGTGGGCGACAGGGCTCTTCTTC. This sequence encodes CASSEWATGLFF. The rearrangement links TRBV10-1 to TRBJ1-2; 7 bases map to TRBD1. The V gene's germline CDR1 is WNHNN and CDR2 SYGVQD (reference sequence). The CDR3 covers 12 residues.

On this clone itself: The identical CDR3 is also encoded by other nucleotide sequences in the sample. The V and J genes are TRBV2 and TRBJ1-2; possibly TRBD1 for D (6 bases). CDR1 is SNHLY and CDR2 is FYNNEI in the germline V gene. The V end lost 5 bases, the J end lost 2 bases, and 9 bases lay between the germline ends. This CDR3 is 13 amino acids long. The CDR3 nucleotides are TGTGCCAGCAGTCCTCAGGGGAACTATGGCTACACCTTC. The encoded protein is CASSPQGNYGYTF.

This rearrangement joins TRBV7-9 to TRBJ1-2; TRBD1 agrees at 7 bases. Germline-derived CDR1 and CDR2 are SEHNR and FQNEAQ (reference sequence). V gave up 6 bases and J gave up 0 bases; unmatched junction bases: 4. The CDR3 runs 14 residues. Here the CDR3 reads CASRPTGANYGYTF. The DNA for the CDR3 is TGTGCCAGCAGACCTACAGGGGCTAACTATGGCTACACCTTC.

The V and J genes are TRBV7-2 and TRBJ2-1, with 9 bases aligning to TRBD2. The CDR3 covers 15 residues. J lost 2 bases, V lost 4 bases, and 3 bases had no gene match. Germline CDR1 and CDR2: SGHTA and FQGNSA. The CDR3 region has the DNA TGTGCCAGCAGCTCTGCGGGGGGGACCTACAATGAGCAGTTCTTC. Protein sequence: CASSSAGGTYNEQFF.

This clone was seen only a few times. This chain's CDR3 is CATSDLGTGEDTQYF. The CDR3 DNA is TGTGCCACCAGTGATTTGGGGACAGGGGAGGATACGCAGTATTTT. The chain recombines TRBV24-1 with TRBJ2-3, with 10 nucleotides matching TRBD1. This CDR3 is built from 15 residues. Germline V lookup: CDR1 KGHDR, CDR2 SFDVKD. V gave up 0 bases and J gave up 6 bases; unmatched junction bases: 2.

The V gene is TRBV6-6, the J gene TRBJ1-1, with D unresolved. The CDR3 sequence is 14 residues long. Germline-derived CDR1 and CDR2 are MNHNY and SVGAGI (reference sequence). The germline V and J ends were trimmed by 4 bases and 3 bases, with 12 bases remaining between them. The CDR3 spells CASSSPQGDTEAFF. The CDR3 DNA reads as TGTGCCAGCAGTTCACCCCAAGGAGACACTGAAGCTTTCTTT.

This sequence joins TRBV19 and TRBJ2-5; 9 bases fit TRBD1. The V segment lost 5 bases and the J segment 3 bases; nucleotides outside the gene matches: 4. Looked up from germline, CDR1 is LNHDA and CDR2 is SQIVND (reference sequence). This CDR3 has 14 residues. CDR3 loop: CASSSQGAEETQYF. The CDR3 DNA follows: TGTGCCAGTAGTTCACAGGGGGCCGAAGAGACCCAGTACTTC.

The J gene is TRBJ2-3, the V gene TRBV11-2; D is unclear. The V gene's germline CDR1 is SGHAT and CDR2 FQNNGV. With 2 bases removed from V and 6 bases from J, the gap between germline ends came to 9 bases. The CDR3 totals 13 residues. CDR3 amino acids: CASSLYIADTQYF. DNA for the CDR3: TGTGCCAGCAGCTTATATATTGCGGATACGCAGTATTTT.

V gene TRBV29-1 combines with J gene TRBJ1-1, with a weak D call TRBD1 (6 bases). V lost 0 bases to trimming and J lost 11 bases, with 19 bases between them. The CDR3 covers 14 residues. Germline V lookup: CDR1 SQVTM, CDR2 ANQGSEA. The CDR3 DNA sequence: TGCAGCGTTGAAGATCGGGGCCAGGGGAATGAGGCTTTCTTT. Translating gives CSVEDRGQGNEAFF.

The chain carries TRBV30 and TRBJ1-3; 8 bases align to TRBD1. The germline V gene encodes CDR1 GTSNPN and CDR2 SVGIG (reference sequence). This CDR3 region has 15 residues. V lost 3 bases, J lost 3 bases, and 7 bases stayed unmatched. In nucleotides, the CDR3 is TGTGCCTGGAGCCGCCGGACAGGGTTTGGAAACACCATATATTTT. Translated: CAWSRRTGFGNTIYF.

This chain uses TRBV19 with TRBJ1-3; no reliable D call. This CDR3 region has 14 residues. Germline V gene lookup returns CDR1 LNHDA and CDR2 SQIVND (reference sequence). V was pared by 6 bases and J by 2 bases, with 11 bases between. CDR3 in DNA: TGTGCCAGTAGCCCCGAGGATGCTGGAAACACCATATATTTT. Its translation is CASSPEDAGNTIYF. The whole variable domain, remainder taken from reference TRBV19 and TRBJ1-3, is DGGITQSPKYLFRKEGQNVTLSCEQNLNHDAMYWYRQDPGQGLRLIYYSQIVNDFQKGDIAEGYSVSREKKESFPLTVTSAQKNPTAFYLCASSPEDAGNTIYFGEGSWLTVV.

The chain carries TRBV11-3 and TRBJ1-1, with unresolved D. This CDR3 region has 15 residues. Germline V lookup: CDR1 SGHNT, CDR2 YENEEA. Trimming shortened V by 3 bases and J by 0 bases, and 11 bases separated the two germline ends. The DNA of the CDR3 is TGTGCCAGCAGCTTCCAAGCGCGCGTGAACACTGAAGCTTTCTTT. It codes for CASSFQARVNTEAFF. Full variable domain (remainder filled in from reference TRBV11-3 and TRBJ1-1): EAGVVQSPRYKIIEKKQPVAFWCNPISGHNTLYWYLQNLGQGPELLIRYENEEAVDDSQLPKDRFSAERLKGVDSTLKIQPAELGDSAVYLCASSFQARVNTEAFFGQGTRLTVV.

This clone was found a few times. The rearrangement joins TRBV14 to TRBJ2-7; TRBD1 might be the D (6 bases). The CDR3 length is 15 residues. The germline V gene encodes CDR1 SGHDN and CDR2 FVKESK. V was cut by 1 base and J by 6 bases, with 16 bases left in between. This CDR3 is CASSQGAGAWSEQYF. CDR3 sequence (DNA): TGTGCCAGCAGCCAAGGGGCAGGGGCGTGGAGCGAGCAGTACTTC.

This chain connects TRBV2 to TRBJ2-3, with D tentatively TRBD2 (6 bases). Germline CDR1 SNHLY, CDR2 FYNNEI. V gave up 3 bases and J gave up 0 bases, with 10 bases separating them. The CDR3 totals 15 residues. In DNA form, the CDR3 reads TGTGCCAGCAGTGATAGGAGGGGAAGCACAGATACGCAGTATTTT. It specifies CASSDRRGSTDTQYF. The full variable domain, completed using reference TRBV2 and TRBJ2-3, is EPEVTQTPSHQVTQMGQEVILRCVPISNHLYFYWYRQILGQKVEFLVSFYNNEISEKSEIFDDQFSVERPDGSNFTLKIRSTKLEDSAMYFCASSDRRGSTDTQYFGPGTRLTVL.